This T cell receptor beta chain was captured by sequencing in a study of T cells in Graves' hyperthyroidism and ophthalmopathy. This clonotype was seen ten or more times. The target antigen is unknown. The investigators amplified TCR beta CDR3 regions from RNA transcripts. HTBI primers were used for first-round RT-PCR of the TCR CDR3. TCRdb redid the calling of the multiplex PCR reads with MiXCR, one entry per CDR3 protein. Of 650,000 to 800,000 distinct CDR3 sequences listed, over 40% were seen once; the top ten hold roughly 6.5%. This CDR3 comprises 13 residues. With 6 bases clipped from V and 7 bases from J, the junction kept 4 bases outside the gene matches. CDR1 and CDR2 from the germline V gene are MNHNY and SVGAGI (reference sequence). Study-wide points: Prediction of ophthalmopathy progression came a median around 6 months pre-onset.

The sequence came from an adult man with Graves' disease, either hyperthyroidism or ophthalmopathy (not recorded which). Sequencing input: peripheral blood or thyroid tissue (not recorded which). The V call is TRBV6-6, the J call TRBJ1-4; 8 bases map to TRBD1. The CDR3 bases are TGTGCCAGCAGAGACGGACAGGGTGAAAAACTGTTTTTT. This translates into CASRDGQGEKLFF.